Reported below is one TCR beta chain. Terminally differentiated effector memory CD45RA+ cells were excluded from the naive CD8 cells, which were CD45RO-negative and positively selected for CCR7. The sample belongs to a study of shared clonotypes between healthy human individuals. Original processing notes: ImmunoSEQ output held junction-only sequences without quality scores, so filtering differed. The data were produced by immunoSEQ multiplex PCR, yet TCRdb's version contains in-frame clones alone and is incomplete. V, J and clone size are taken as reported in that table, and D and trimming were inferred from the DNA itself. The sample has around 1,900,000 clones, around 93% seen once. The ends were cut back, 6 bases at V and 4 bases at J, with 18 bases in the middle. Germline values: CDR1 MDHEN, CDR2 SYDVKM. This CDR3 contains 15 residues.

The rearrangement joins TRBV28 to TRBJ2-5, with D perhaps given as TRBD1 or TRBD2 (5 bases each). The sequenced sample was naive CD8+ T cells from PBMCs. The clonotype originates from a man between 18 and 29 years old in good health. Some clones in this sample may be carry-over from other donors' samples. This CDR3 is CASRGVARESETQYF. CDR3 sequence (DNA): TGTGCCAGCAGAGGGGTCGCCAGGGAGTCAGAGACCCAGTACTTC.